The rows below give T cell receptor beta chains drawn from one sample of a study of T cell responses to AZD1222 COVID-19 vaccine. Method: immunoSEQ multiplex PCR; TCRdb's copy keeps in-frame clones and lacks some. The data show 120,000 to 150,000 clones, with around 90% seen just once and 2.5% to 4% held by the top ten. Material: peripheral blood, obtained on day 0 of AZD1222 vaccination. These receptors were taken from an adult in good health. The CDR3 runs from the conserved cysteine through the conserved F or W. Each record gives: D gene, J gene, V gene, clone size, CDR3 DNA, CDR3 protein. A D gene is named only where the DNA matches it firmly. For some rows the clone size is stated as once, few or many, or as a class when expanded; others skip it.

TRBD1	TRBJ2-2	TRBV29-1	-	TGCAGCGCGGACAGGACGAACACCGGGGAGCTGTTTTTT	CSADRTNTGELFF
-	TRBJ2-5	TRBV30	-	TGTGCCTGGAGTCCGAAAGGTGCAGGCCAAGAGACCCAGTACTTC	CAWSPKGAGQETQYF
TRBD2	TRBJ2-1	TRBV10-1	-	TGCGCCAGCAGTGAAGCTAGCGGGAGCGGGAATGAGCAGTTCTTC	CASSEASGSGNEQFF
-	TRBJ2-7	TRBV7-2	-	TGTGCCAGCAGCTTATCGGGCCTCGAGGGCGAGCAGTACTTC	CASSLSGLEGEQYF
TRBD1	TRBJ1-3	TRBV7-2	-	TGTGCCAGCAGCCTGACAGGGGTAGCAGGAAACACCATATATTTT	CASSLTGVAGNTIYF
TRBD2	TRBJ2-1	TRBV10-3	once	TGTGCCATCAGGGCTAGTAGCGGGAGGCCCGGAAATGAGCAGTTCTTC	CAIRASSGRPGNEQFF
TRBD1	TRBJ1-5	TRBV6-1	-	TGTGCCAGCAGTGAACTTACAGGGGTTCATCAGCCCCAGCATTTT	CASSELTGVHQPQHF
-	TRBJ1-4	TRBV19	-	TGTGCCAGTAGTATTTTGAGACAGAGTAATGAAAAACTGTTTTTT	CASSILRQSNEKLFF
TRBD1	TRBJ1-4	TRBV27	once	TGTGCCAGCAGTTTGGGACAGGGATTCTATAATGAAAAACTGTTTTTT	CASSLGQGFYNEKLFF
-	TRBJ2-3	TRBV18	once	TGTGCCACCAAGGAACGGTTAAGCACAGATACGCAGTATTTT	CATKERLSTDTQYF
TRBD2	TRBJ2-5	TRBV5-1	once	TGCGCCAGCAGCCTACGGACTAGCGGAGAGACCCAGTACTTC	CASSLRTSGETQYF
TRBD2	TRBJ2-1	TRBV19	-	TGTGCCAGTAGTACCGGCGGGCGGGAGATTCACAATGAGCAGTTCTTC	CASSTGGREIHNEQFF
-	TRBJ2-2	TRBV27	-	TGTGCCAGCGCCCGGAGACGGACCGGGGAGCTGTTTTTT	CASARRRTGELFF
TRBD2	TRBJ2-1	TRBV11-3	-	TGTGCCAGCAGCCCAAGGGGTGTAGCGGGAGTAGGGTATGAGCAGTTCTTC	CASSPRGVAGVGYEQFF
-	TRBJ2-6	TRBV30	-	TGTGCCTGGACCTCAGCGGATTCTCTCTCTGGGGCCAACGTCCTGACTTTC	CAWTSADSLSGANVLTF
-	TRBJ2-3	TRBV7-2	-	TGTGCCAGCAGCTTAGTGGGAGCTAGCACAGATACGCAGTATTTT	CASSLVGASTDTQYF
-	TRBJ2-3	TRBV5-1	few	TGCGCCAGCAGCTTGGCCCAGGGAGGTGGAGATACGCAGTATTTT	CASSLAQGGGDTQYF
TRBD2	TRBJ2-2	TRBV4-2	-	TGTGCCAGCAGCCAAGTTGGGGGAGGGACGAACACCGGGGAGCTGTTTTTT	CASSQVGGGTNTGELFF
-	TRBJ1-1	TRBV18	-	TGTGCCAGCTCACCAGCGAACCCGGACACTGAAGCTTTCTTT	CASSPANPDTEAFF
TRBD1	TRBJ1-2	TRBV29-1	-	TGCAGCGCCACCAACCCCGGGACAGGGTATGGCTACACCTTC	CSATNPGTGYGYTF
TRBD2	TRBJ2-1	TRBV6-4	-	TGTGCCAGCAGTGCCGCCGGGACTAGGAGCTACAATGAGCAGTTCTTC	CASSAAGTRSYNEQFF
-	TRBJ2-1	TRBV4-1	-	TGCGCCAGCAGCCCGAACCCCCGGGACAATGAGCAGTTCTTC	CASSPNPRDNEQFF
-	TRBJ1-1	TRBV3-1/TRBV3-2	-	TGTGCCAGCAGCCAAGCCGTGCCAGGGGAAGCTTTCTTT	CASSQAVPGEAFF
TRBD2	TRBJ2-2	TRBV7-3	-	TGTGCCAGCAGCTTTATCACTAGCGGTACCACCGGGGAGCTGTTTTTT	CASSFITSGTTGELFF
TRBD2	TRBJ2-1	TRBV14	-	TGTGCCAGCAGCCCCACTTCGATCCGGACTAGCGGGAGAAGCAAAAGCAATGAGCAGTTCTTC	CASSPTSIRTSGRSKSNEQFF
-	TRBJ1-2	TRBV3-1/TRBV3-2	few	TGTGCCAGCAGCGCCGGGGGGGGAGGAATCGATGGCTACACCTTC	CASSAGGGGIDGYTF
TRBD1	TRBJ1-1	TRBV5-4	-	TGTGCCAGCAGTGGACAGGGCCGAATAAAGACTGAAGCTTTCTTT	CASSGQGRIKTEAFF
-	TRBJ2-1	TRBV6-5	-	TGTGCCAGCAGTTACCTTGCCGCGGAATACAATGAGCAGTTCTTC	CASSYLAAEYNEQFF
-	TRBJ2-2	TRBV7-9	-	TGTGCCAGCAGCTTAGACAGGGCTACCGGGGAGCTGTTTTTT	CASSLDRATGELFF
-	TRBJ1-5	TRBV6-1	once	TGTGCCAGCAGTGAAGCGGGGAGGGAAAATCAGCCCCAGCATTTT	CASSEAGRENQPQHF
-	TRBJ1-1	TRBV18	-	TGTGCCAGCTCAGCGGACAGCTACACTGAAGCTTTCTTT	CASSADSYTEAFF
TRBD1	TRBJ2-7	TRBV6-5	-	TGTGCCAGCAGTTACTCCCGGGACAGGGATATCGAGCAGTACTTC	CASSYSRDRDIEQYF
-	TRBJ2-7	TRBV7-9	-	TGTGCCAGCAGCTTAGGGGCAGTGGGGGCCCGGGGGTCCTACGAGCAGTACTTC	CASSLGAVGARGSYEQYF
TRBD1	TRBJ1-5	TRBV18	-	TGTGCCAGCTCACAATCTGCAGGGGGCTTTCCGCCCCAGCATTTT	CASSQSAGGFPPQHF
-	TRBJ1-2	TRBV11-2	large	TGTGCCAGCAGCTTAGTGTCTTGGTACTACACCTTC	CASSLVSWYYTF
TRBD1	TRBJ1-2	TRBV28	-	TGTGCCAGCAGGATGCAGGGGGCCCTCCAACCTCTCTATGGCTACACCTTC	CASRMQGALQPLYGYTF
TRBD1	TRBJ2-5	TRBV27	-	TGTGCCAGCAGTTATCAGGGGGTCCAAGAGACCCAGTACTTC	CASSYQGVQETQYF
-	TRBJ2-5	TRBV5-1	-	TGCGCCAGCAGCTTGGTGGGCAGCTTCCAAGAGACCCAGTACTTC	CASSLVGSFQETQYF
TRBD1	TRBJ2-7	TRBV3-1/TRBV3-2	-	TGTGCCAGCAGCCCCCAGACAGGGTATTCGACGGGTGAGCAGTACTTC	CASSPQTGYSTGEQYF
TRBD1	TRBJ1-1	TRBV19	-	TGTGCCAGTAGTCCCGAAAGACGACAGGGAGGCACTGAAGCTTTCTTT	CASSPERRQGGTEAFF
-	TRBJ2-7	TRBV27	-	TGTGCCAGCAGTGGCGGGATCCTCTACGAGCAGTACTTC	CASSGGILYEQYF
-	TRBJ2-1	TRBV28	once	TGTGCCAGCAGGGCTAGGGCGCGCGAGCAGTTCTTC	CASRARAREQFF
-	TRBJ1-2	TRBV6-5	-	TGTGCCAGCAGCTACGGGTTGAACTATGGCTACACCTTC	CASSYGLNYGYTF
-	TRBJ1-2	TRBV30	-	TGTGCCGGGTCTAGTATGGGGACGGGGGACTCCGGCTACACCTTC	CAGSSMGTGDSGYTF
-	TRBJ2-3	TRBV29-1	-	TGCAGCGTTATAATGGGAGATACGCAGTATTTT	CSVIMGDTQYF
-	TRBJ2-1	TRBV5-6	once	TGTGCCAGCAGCTTGGGAGGCCGGCTTACCTACAATGAGCAGTTCTTC	CASSLGGRLTYNEQFF